This TCR beta chain derives from a study of blood T cells in healthy people across ages. Alongside a J-beta primer mix, a sample-barcoded 5' primer served in a second PCR lasting roughly 6 to 12 cycles. TCRdb redid the calling of the 5' RACE reads with MiXCR, one entry per CDR3 protein. The repertoire holds 1,300,000 or so distinct CDR3 sequences, with 59% as singletons. The CDR3 runs 14 residues. Germline assignment: CDR1 SGHAT and CDR2 FQNNGV. Trimming left V 5 bases short and J 6 bases short, with 17 bases between. The J gene is TRBJ2-7, the V gene TRBV11-2; D is perhaps TRBD1 (5 bases). The sample was blood. The TCR comes from a man between 18 and 35 years old in good health. CDR3 sequence reads: CASSADTSIGEQYF. DNA of the CDR3: TGTGCCAGCAGCGCGGACACCTCCATCGGCGAGCAGTACTTC.